Here is one T cell receptor (delta chain) with its context. Given a far larger clone just one base away, this is likely a sequencing read error. The same CDR3 arises from other DNA sequences in this sample as well. The CDR3 consists of 15 residues. Germline assignment: CDR1 GEAIGNYY and CDR2 EKD. The data stem from a study of gamma-delta chains in newborns, infants, children. TCRdb re-analyzed the reads via CATT. Counted here are more than 8,000 delta-chain clones, 3% to 4% occurring once; the ten biggest clones make up around 15%. The sequencing input was blood. The chain has TRDV2 and TRDJ1, with 13 bases aligning to TRDD3. This sequence was found in a child who was a newborn, infant or young child, either healthy, febrile or measles-vaccinated (not recorded which). The CDR3 here is CACDYWGIRTDKLIF. The CDR3 DNA follows: TGTGCCTGTGACTACTGGGGGATACGCACCGACAAACTCATCTTT.